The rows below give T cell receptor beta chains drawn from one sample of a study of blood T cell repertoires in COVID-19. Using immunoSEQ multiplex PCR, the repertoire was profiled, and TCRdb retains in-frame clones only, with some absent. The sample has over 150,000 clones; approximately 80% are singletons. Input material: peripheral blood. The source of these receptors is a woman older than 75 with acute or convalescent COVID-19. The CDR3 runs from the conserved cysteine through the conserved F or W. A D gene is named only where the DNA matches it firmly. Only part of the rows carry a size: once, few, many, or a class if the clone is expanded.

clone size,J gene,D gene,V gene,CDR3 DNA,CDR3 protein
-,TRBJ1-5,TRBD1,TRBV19,TGTGCCTCGCAGACAGGGTATAGCAATCAGCCCCAGCATTTT,CASQTGYSNQPQHF
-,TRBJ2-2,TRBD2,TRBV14,TGTGCCAGCAGCCAAGTGGGAGGGTCGACCACCGGGGAGCTGTTTTTT,CASSQVGGSTTGELFF
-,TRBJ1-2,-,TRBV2,TGTGCCAGCAGACCGACAGGCTTCGACTATGGCTACACCTTC,CASRPTGFDYGYTF
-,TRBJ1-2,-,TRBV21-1,TGTGCCAGCAGCAAAGGCAGACAGGATGGCTACACCTTC,CASSKGRQDGYTF
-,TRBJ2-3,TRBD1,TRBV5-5,TGTGCCAGCAGCTTGGCTGACAGGGAGGATACGCAGTATTTT,CASSLADREDTQYF
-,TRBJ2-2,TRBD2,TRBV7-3,TGTGCCAGCAGCTTAACTGTGCTAGCGGGGGCGAACACCGGGGAGCTGTTTTTT,CASSLTVLAGANTGELFF
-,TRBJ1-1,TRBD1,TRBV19,TGTGCCAGTAGTCCGTTGACAGGGGCGAACACTGAAGCTTTCTTT,CASSPLTGANTEAFF
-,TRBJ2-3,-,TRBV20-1,TGCAGTGCTAGAGTCGCGTACACGCAGTATTTT,CSARVAYTQYF
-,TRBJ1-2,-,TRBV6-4,TGTGCCAGCAGGCTCCTCGATGATCCAAACCCGAGGGACTATGGCTACACCTTC,CASRLLDDPNPRDYGYTF
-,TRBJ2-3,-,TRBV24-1,TGTGCCACCAAGGGGACTGCCACTGGTACGCAGTATTTT,CATKGTATGTQYF
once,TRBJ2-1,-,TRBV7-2,TGTGCCAGCAGCCTCGCCGCGAGCTCCTACAATGAGCAGTTCTTC,CASSLAASSYNEQFF
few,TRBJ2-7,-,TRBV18,TGTGCCAGCTCACCTGGGGCCGGATCCACCTCCTACGAGCAGTACTTC,CASSPGAGSTSYEQYF
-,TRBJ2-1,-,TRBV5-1,TGCGCCAGCAGCTTGGGCTCGGGATACTCCTCCTACAATGAGCAGTTCTTC,CASSLGSGYSSYNEQFF
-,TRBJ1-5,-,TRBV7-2,TGTGCCAGCAGCTTTAACAGCCACTCAAGTCAGCCCCAGCATTTT,CASSFNSHSSQPQHF
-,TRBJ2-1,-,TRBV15,TGTGCCACCAGCAGAGATCTTAACAGACATTACAATGAGCAGTTCTTC,CATSRDLNRHYNEQFF
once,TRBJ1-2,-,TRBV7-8,TGTGCCAGCAGCTTAGCGGAAACAGCCTATGGCTACACCTTC,CASSLAETAYGYTF
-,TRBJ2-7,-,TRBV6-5,TGTGCCAGCTGGGGCCACTCCTACGAGCAGTACTTC,CASWGHSYEQYF
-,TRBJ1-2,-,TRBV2,TGTGCCCACCACGGGGTAGGGTATGGCTACACCTTC,CAHHGVGYGYTF
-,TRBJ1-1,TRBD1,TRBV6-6,TGTGCCAGCAGCAGGGGGCAAGGGAACACTGAAGCTTTCTTT,CASSRGQGNTEAFF
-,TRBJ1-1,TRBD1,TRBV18,TGTGCCAGCTCCCGGACAGGGGACACTGAAGCTTTCTTT,CASSRTGDTEAFF
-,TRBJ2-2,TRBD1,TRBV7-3,TGTGCCAGCAGCTTAATACCCTCGACAGGGTTTAACCCCGGGGAGCTGTTTTTT,CASSLIPSTGFNPGELFF
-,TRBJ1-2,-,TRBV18,TGTGCCAGCTCACCACCGGCTCAAGTGATGCGCTACACCTTC,CASSPPAQVMRYTF
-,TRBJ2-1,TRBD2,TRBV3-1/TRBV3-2,TGTGCCAGCAGCCCAGCGGGGAGCTCCTACAATGAGCAGTTCTTC,CASSPAGSSYNEQFF
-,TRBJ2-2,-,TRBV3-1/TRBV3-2,TGTGCCAGCATGGCAGGGACGAACACCGGGGAGCTGTTTTTT,CASMAGTNTGELFF
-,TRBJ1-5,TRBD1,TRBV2,TGTGCCAGCAGCGGGACAGGAGGGAATCAGCCCCAGCATTTT,CASSGTGGNQPQHF
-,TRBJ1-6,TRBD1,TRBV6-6,TGTGCCAGCAGTTCCGGGACAGTTTTAAATTCACCCCTCCACTTT,CASSSGTVLNSPLHF
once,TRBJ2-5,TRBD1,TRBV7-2,TGTGCCAGCAGCTCATCCGGGACAGCAAAAGAGACCCAGTACTTC,CASSSSGTAKETQYF
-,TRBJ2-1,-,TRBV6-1,TGTGCCAGCAGTGACCCCCCCGTGCGGCGGGATGAGCAGTTCTTC,CASSDPPVRRDEQFF
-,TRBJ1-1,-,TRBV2,TGTGCCAGCAAAGGGGCAGGTACTGAAGCTTTCTTT,CASKGAGTEAFF
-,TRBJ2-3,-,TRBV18,TGTGCCAGCTCACCACTGTTAGAGGGATCAGATACGCAGTATTTT,CASSPLLEGSDTQYF
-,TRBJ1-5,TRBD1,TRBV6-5,TGTGCCAGCAGTTACTCGTACAGGGGAGATCAGCCCCAGCATTTT,CASSYSYRGDQPQHF
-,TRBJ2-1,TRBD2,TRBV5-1,TGCGCCAGCAGCTTGGGACTAGCGGGAGCTCGCACCTACAATGAGCAGTTCTTC,CASSLGLAGARTYNEQFF
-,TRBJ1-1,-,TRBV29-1,TGCAGCGTTGGGGGGGAGGGACACGAAGCTTTCTTT,CSVGGEGHEAFF
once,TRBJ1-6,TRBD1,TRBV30,TGTGCCGGGGACAGTAATAATTCACCCCTCCACTTT,CAGDSNNSPLHF
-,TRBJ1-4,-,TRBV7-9,TGTGCCAGCAGCTTGGCCAATCTTGACGGAGCCGGTCTGTTTTTT,CASSLANLDGAGLFF
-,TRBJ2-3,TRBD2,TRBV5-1,TGCGCCAGCAGCTTGGGTTGGCTAGCGGGAAGCACAGATACGCAGTATTTT,CASSLGWLAGSTDTQYF
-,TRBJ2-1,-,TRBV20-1,TGCAGTGCTAGTCACGGGAGAAATGAGCAGTTCTTC,CSASHGRNEQFF
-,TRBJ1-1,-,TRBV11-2,TGTGCCAGCAGCATACAGGAGAACACTGAAGCTTTCTTT,CASSIQENTEAFF
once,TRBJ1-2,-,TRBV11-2,TGTGCCAGCAGCTTAGTGGCAGGCCCCTATGGCTACACCTTC,CASSLVAGPYGYTF
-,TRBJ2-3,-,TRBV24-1,TGTGCCACCAGCAGGGGAGGCACAGATACGCAGTATTTT,CATSRGGTDTQYF
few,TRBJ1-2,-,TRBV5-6,TGTGCCAGCAGCTTTTTGGAGGGTGGTGGTGGTGGCTACACCTTC,CASSFLEGGGGGYTF
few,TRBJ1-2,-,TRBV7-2,TGTGCCAGCAGCTTAAACGGGGAGTTTGAGGGCTACACCTTC,CASSLNGEFEGYTF
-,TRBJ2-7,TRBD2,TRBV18,TGTGCCAGCTCACCACGGACGCCGGACTTAGCGGGAGGGTCCTACGAGCAGTACTTC,CASSPRTPDLAGGSYEQYF
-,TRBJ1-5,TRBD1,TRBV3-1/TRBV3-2,TGTGCCAGCAGCCCTGGACAGGTCCATCAGCCCCAGCATTTT,CASSPGQVHQPQHF
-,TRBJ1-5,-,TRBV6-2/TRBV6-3,TGTGCCAGCAGCCCAATCTATCAGCCCCAGCATTTT,CASSPIYQPQHF
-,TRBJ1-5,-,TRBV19,TGTGCCAGTAGTATCGGACAGCTCAATCAGCCCCAGCATTTT,CASSIGQLNQPQHF
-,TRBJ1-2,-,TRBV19,TGTGCCAGTAGTATCGACAGTGTTAAGGGCTATGGCTACACCTTC,CASSIDSVKGYGYTF
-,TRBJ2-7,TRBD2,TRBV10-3,TGTGCCATCAGTGAGTATGGCGGTAGCGGGGGACAATTGCCGTCCGAGCAGTACTTC,CAISEYGGSGGQLPSEQYF
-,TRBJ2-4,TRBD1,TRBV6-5,TGTGCCAGCACGAATTGGGACAGGGGGCGCACCGAGTACTTC,CASTNWDRGRTEYF
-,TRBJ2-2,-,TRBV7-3,TGTGCCAGCAGCCCGGACACCGCCGGGGAGCTGTTTTTT,CASSPDTAGELFF
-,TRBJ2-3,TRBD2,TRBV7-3,TGTGCCAGCAGCCAGGGGAATAGCGGGAGCAGGGATACGCAGTATTTT,CASSQGNSGSRDTQYF